The 10 T cell receptor beta chains below were found in one sample sequenced in a study of T-cell reconstitution after alpha-beta-depleted transplantation in children (dated by TCRdb to about 2016). Library preparation used PCR. Sequencing was carried out with an Illumina HiSeq 2500. To normalize quantification of the TCRbeta repertoire, the TCR libraries were built with molecular barcoding that relied on unique molecular identifiers. Using fastp at Q25 and MiXCR, TCRdb reprocessed the public reads and kept productive beta chains. Duplicate CDR3 protein sequences are folded into a single record with the most common DNA and genes. Here the sample has approximately 400,000 distinct CDR3 sequences; approximately 10% occur a single time. The ten largest clones capture 4.5% to 6% of the sample. Sequences were derived from PBMCs from the stem cell graft donor, sampled from the stem cell graft. All receptors come from a human donor who donated a stem cell graft to a child with acute myeloid leukemia.

The chain is built from TRBV27 and TRBJ2-3; no reliable D call. Trimming pared 4 bases from V and 0 bases from J, leaving 11 bases between. There are 15 residues in the CDR3. CDR1 MNHEY and CDR2 SMNVEV come from the germline V gene (reference sequence). Written as DNA, the CDR3 is TGTGCCAGCAGTTACAAAGCTTCTAGCACAGATACGCAGTATTTT. It is translated as CASSYKASSTDTQYF.

This clonotype was counted a few times. This rearrangement joins TRBV5-1 to TRBJ1-5; D is unresolved. The CDR3 has 14 residues. CDR1 and CDR2 (germline): SGHRS, YFSETQ. V was shortened by 1 base and J by 4 bases, with 9 bases between the two germline ends. The chain's CDR3 is CASSLLTINQPQHF. The CDR3, as DNA: TGCGCCAGCAGCTTGTTGACAATTAATCAGCCCCAGCATTTT.

This clonotype was detected ten times or more. The chain joins TRBV12-3 or TRBV12-4 to TRBJ1-1; no reliable D call. Trimming left V 6 bases short and J 7 bases short, with 12 bases between. The length of the CDR3 is 12 residues. As DNA, the CDR3 is TGTGCCAGCAGCATCCGGGCGAATGAAGCTTTCTTT. Translation gives CASSIRANEAFF.

This clonotype turned up a few times. V usage is TRBV29-1 and J usage is TRBJ2-2; 7 bases are a match to TRBD2. J was trimmed by 3 bases and V by 4 bases; bases with no gene match: 5. Germline CDR1 and CDR2: SQVTM and ANQGSEA. This CDR3 is built from 14 residues. The CDR3 region has the DNA TGCAGCGTTGTCGCGGGGGAGTACACCGGGGAGCTGTTTTTT. Amino acids: CSVVAGEYTGELFF.

This clonotype has a count of ten or more. V usage is TRBV25-1 and J usage is TRBJ2-3; D might be TRBD1 or TRBD2, each matching 5 bases. V lost 2 bases, J lost 7 bases, and 19 bases lay in between. Germline CDR1 reads MGHDK; CDR2 reads SYGVNS. The CDR3 is 16 residues long. CDR3 loop: CASSEIHRMGVYTQYF. The DNA for the CDR3 is TGTGCCAGCAGTGAAATTCATCGAATGGGGGTGTATACGCAGTATTTT.

The chain has TRBV19 and TRBJ1-5, with a weak D call TRBD1 (6 bases). Germline loops: CDR1 LNHDA, CDR2 SQIVND (reference sequence). There are 16 residues in the CDR3. V lost 7 bases, J lost 1 base, and 17 bases lay in between. CDR3 DNA sequence: TGTGCCAGTACACCTCCAGGGGTCGGGAGCAATCAGCCCCAGCATTTT. Encoded protein: CASTPPGVGSNQPQHF.

The CDR3 nucleotides read TGTGCCAGCTCACCACCGTCGGTGGCGGATACGCAGTATTTT. It specifies CASSPPSVADTQYF. The rearrangement links TRBV18 to TRBJ2-3; D unresolved. V lost 0 bases to trimming and J lost 6 bases, with 10 bases between them. The V gene's germline CDR1 is KGHSH and CDR2 LQKENI. The CDR3 sequence is 14 residues long. Full variable domain (outside the CDR3, taken from reference TRBV18 and TRBJ2-3): NAGVMQNPRHLVRRRGQEARLRCSPMKGHSHVYWYRQLPEEGLKFMVYLQKENIIDESGMPKERFSAEFPKEGPSILRIQQVVRGDSAAYFCASSPPSVADTQYFGPGTRLTVL.

This clonotype was observed a handful of times. This chain connects TRBV6-2 or TRBV6-3 to TRBJ2-2; D unclear. Germline CDR1 is MNHEY and CDR2 is SVGEGT. The ends were cut back, 2 bases at V and 2 bases at J, with 6 bases in the middle. This CDR3 region has 14 residues. CDR3 in DNA: TGTGCCAGCAGTTACATGAGTAACACCGGGGAGCTGTTTTTT. Residues: CASSYMSNTGELFF.

This clonotype was observed many times. J is TRBJ2-7 and V is TRBV27; 7 nucleotides line up with TRBD2. The CDR3 runs to 12 residues. Trimming removed 8 bases from V and 10 bases from J; junction bases left unmatched: 11. Germline V gene lookup returns CDR1 MNHEY and CDR2 SMNVEV (reference sequence). CDR3 sequence reads: CASSPGGRVQYV. The DNA of the CDR3 is TGTGCCAGCTCACCGGGGGGACGGGTACAGTACGTC.

This clonotype was detected many times. The chain joins TRBV6-5 to TRBJ2-7, with 7 bases matching TRBD1. Germline V gene sequence: CDR1 MNHEY, CDR2 SVGAGI. V dropped 0 bases and J dropped 4; count of bases not matched to a gene: 3. The length of the CDR3 is 14 residues. The CDR3 region is CASSYSDREYEQYF. DNA of the CDR3: TGTGCCAGCAGTTACTCCGACAGGGAGTACGAGCAGTACTTC.